A selection of T cell receptor beta chains follows, all from one sample in a study of T cells after yellow fever vaccination. TCRdb re-derived calls from the 5' RACE reads in MiXCR, one entry per CDR3 protein. The sample lists over 110,000 distinct CDR3 sequences, 7% to 9% occurring once. Sequenced material: CD4+ T cells sorted from PBMCs, taken 5 days after the yellow fever booster vaccination. These receptors were obtained from a man younger than 45 who received the YFV17D yellow fever vaccine. Both conserved end residues are part of each CDR3. Fields, in order: D gene, V gene, clone size, J gene, CDR3 length, CDR3 protein, CDR3 DNA. D genes are given only for firm matches. Size is omitted from some rows. Given values are once, few, many or a class for expanded clones.

D: -; V: TRBV20-1; size: many; J: TRBJ1-1; length: 12; CDR3: CSASPGNTEAFF; DNA: TGCAGTGCTAGTCCCGGGAACACTGAAGCTTTCTTT
D: -; V: TRBV20-1; size: -; J: TRBJ2-3; length: 15; CDR3: CSAPPWGGNTDTQYF; DNA: TGCAGTGCTCCCCCCTGGGGTGGGAACACAGATACGCAGTATTTT
D: -; V: TRBV18; size: many; J: TRBJ2-7; length: 15; CDR3: CASSRSGTPGQEQYF; DNA: TGTGCCAGCTCACGCTCCGGGACGCCAGGCCAAGAGCAGTACTTC
D: TRBD1; V: TRBV2; size: many; J: TRBJ1-5; length: 14; CDR3: CASSWGQMDQPQHF; DNA: TGTGCCAGCAGTTGGGGACAGATGGATCAGCCCCAGCATTTT
D: TRBD2; V: TRBV12-3/TRBV12-4; size: many; J: TRBJ2-7; length: 15; CDR3: CASSSGLAGTYEQYF; DNA: TGTGCCAGCAGTTCCGGACTAGCGGGAACCTACGAGCAGTACTTC
D: TRBD1; V: TRBV4-3; size: many; J: TRBJ1-6; length: 14; CDR3: CASSTGVNNSPLHF; DNA: TGCGCCAGCAGCACAGGGGTAAATAATTCACCCCTCCACTTT
D: -; V: TRBV11-2; size: many; J: TRBJ2-2; length: 18; CDR3: CASSHTRVRLRDTGELFF; DNA: TGTGCCAGCAGCCACACAAGGGTTAGGCTGAGGGACACCGGGGAGCTGTTTTTT
D: TRBD2; V: TRBV6-2/TRBV6-3; size: many; J: TRBJ2-1; length: 16; CDR3: CASSYAGSGRYNEQFF; DNA: TGTGCCAGCAGTTACGCGGGTAGCGGGAGATACAATGAGCAGTTCTTC
D: TRBD2; V: TRBV13; size: -; J: TRBJ2-7; length: 19; CDR3: CASSPRGTSGRGPSYEQYF; DNA: TGTGCCAGCAGTCCTAGGGGGACTAGCGGGAGAGGGCCCTCCTACGAGCAGTACTTC
D: TRBD2; V: TRBV7-2; size: many; J: TRBJ2-5; length: 16; CDR3: CASSPLGLAGGGTQYF; DNA: TGTGCCAGCAGCCCCTTGGGGCTAGCGGGGGGGGGGACCCAGTACTTC
D: -; V: TRBV5-4; size: few; J: TRBJ2-1; length: 14; CDR3: CASSLETADPGRFF; DNA: TGTGCCAGCAGCTTGGAAACCGCGGACCCTGGTAGGTTCTTC
D: TRBD2; V: TRBV29-1; size: many; J: TRBJ2-7; length: 14; CDR3: CSARGSSGIYEQYF; DNA: TGCAGCGCTCGAGGGAGTAGCGGGATCTACGAGCAGTACTTC
D: TRBD1; V: TRBV28; size: few; J: TRBJ2-6; length: 17; CDR3: CASRLTGGRSGANVLTF; DNA: TGTGCCAGCAGGTTGACAGGGGGAAGGTCTGGGGCCAACGTCCTGACTTTC
D: -; V: TRBV5-1; size: -; J: TRBJ2-3; length: 14; CDR3: CASSLDTGTDTQYF; DNA: TGCGCCAGCAGCTTGGACACGGGCACAGATACGCAGTATTTT
D: TRBD2; V: TRBV3-1; size: many; J: TRBJ2-4; length: 13; CDR3: CASSPRGGGIQYF; DNA: TGTGCCAGCAGTCCCCGGGGGGGGGGCATTCAGTACTTC
D: -; V: TRBV5-1; size: many; J: TRBJ2-1; length: 11; CDR3: CASSLRSEQFF; DNA: TGCGCCAGCAGCTTACGGAGTGAGCAGTTCTTC
D: TRBD2; V: TRBV5-4; size: many; J: TRBJ2-1; length: 15; CDR3: CASRSVGGMVDEQFF; DNA: TGTGCCAGCAGAAGTGTGGGGGGGATGGTGGATGAGCAGTTCTTC
D: TRBD2; V: TRBV5-1; size: many; J: TRBJ2-7; length: 15; CDR3: CASSFGTSGGHEQYF; DNA: TGCGCCAGCAGCTTCGGGACTAGCGGAGGCCACGAGCAGTACTTC
D: TRBD1; V: TRBV12-3/TRBV12-4; size: many; J: TRBJ2-1; length: 15; CDR3: CASSLLQGSPNEQFF; DNA: TGTGCCAGCAGTTTATTACAGGGGTCGCCCAATGAGCAGTTCTTC
D: -; V: TRBV12-3/TRBV12-4; size: many; J: TRBJ2-2; length: 13; CDR3: CASSLEGVGELFF; DNA: TGTGCCAGCAGTTTGGAGGGGGTCGGGGAGCTGTTTTTT
D: -; V: TRBV7-2; size: -; J: TRBJ2-7; length: 14; CDR3: CASSLGGIQYEQYF; DNA: TGTGCCAGCAGCTTGGGGGGAATACAGTACGAGCAGTACTTC
D: TRBD1; V: TRBV10-3; size: many; J: TRBJ2-1; length: 15; CDR3: CAISGDRGPTTKQFF; DNA: TGTGCCATCAGTGGAGACAGGGGCCCTACCACAAAGCAGTTCTTC
D: -; V: TRBV12-3/TRBV12-4; size: many; J: TRBJ2-2; length: 12; CDR3: CASSLDGGELFF; DNA: TGTGCCAGCAGTTTGGATGGCGGGGAGCTGTTTTTT
D: -; V: TRBV5-1; size: many; J: TRBJ2-1; length: 12; CDR3: CASSLVENEQFF; DNA: TGCGCCAGCAGCTTGGTGGAGAATGAGCAGTTCTTC
D: -; V: TRBV9; size: many; J: TRBJ2-5; length: 16; CDR3: CASSSRVGAGVETQYF; DNA: TGTGCCAGCAGCTCCCGGGTGGGGGCCGGGGTAGAGACCCAGTACTTC
D: TRBD1; V: TRBV5-1; size: many; J: TRBJ2-2; length: 13; CDR3: CASSSTGAGELFF; DNA: TGCGCCAGCAGCTCCACAGGGGCCGGGGAGCTGTTTTTT
D: -; V: TRBV6-1; size: -; J: TRBJ1-5; length: 13; CDR3: CASSEGGRQPQHF; DNA: TGTGCCAGCAGCGAGGGGGGAAGGCAGCCCCAGCATTTT
D: -; V: TRBV3-1; size: many; J: TRBJ2-4; length: 15; CDR3: CASSPEGMAKNIQYF; DNA: TGTGCCAGCAGCCCGGAGGGGATGGCCAAAAACATTCAGTACTTC
D: -; V: TRBV5-1; size: many; J: TRBJ2-1; length: 15; CDR3: CASSQDGSSYNEQFF; DNA: TGCGCCAGCAGCCAGGACGGTAGCTCCTACAATGAGCAGTTCTTC
D: -; V: TRBV7-2; size: few; J: TRBJ2-4; length: 14; CDR3: CASSYRDIEDIQYF; DNA: TGTGCCAGCAGCTACCGGGACATAGAGGACATTCAGTACTTC
D: -; V: TRBV10-2; size: many; J: TRBJ2-1; length: 16; CDR3: CASSESILASVGEQFF; DNA: TGCGCCAGCAGTGAGTCGATCTTAGCCTCTGTGGGGGAGCAGTTCTTC
D: -; V: TRBV18; size: few; J: TRBJ2-4; length: 13; CDR3: CASSEGAKNIQYF; DNA: TGTGCCAGCTCAGAGGGAGCCAAAAACATTCAGTACTTC
D: TRBD2; V: TRBV20-1; size: many; J: TRBJ2-7; length: 15; CDR3: CSARPATSRGFEQYF; DNA: TGCAGTGCTAGACCAGCGACTAGCCGGGGTTTCGAGCAGTACTTC
D: TRBD2; V: TRBV7-2; size: many; J: TRBJ2-1; length: 16; CDR3: CASSRSSGDLYNEQFF; DNA: TGTGCCAGCAGCCGCAGTAGCGGGGATCTATACAATGAGCAGTTCTTC
D: TRBD1; V: TRBV7-9; size: many; J: TRBJ1-1; length: 15; CDR3: CASSPRDRVLTEAFF; DNA: TGTGCCAGCAGCCCCAGGGACAGGGTCTTGACTGAAGCTTTCTTT
D: TRBD2; V: TRBV2; size: many; J: TRBJ2-3; length: 14; CDR3: CASGSGRGVDTQYF; DNA: TGTGCCAGCGGCAGCGGGAGGGGAGTGGATACGCAGTATTTT
D: -; V: TRBV27; size: few; J: TRBJ1-2; length: 13; CDR3: CASSLTQYYGYTF; DNA: TGTGCCAGCAGTTTAACACAGTACTATGGCTACACCTTC
D: TRBD1; V: TRBV11-2; size: many; J: TRBJ2-3; length: 13; CDR3: CASSFETGDTQYF; DNA: TGTGCCAGCAGCTTCGAGACAGGGGATACGCAGTATTTT
D: TRBD1; V: TRBV5-4; size: -; J: TRBJ2-7; length: 16; CDR3: CASSDQTGTGGGEQYF; DNA: TGTGCCAGCTCCGACCAAACTGGGACAGGGGGCGGAGAGCAGTACTTC
D: -; V: TRBV11-2; size: many; J: TRBJ2-1; length: 15; CDR3: CASSLEAGFNNEQFF; DNA: TGTGCCAGCAGCTTAGAGGCGGGGTTTAACAATGAGCAGTTCTTC
D: -; V: TRBV11-3; size: many; J: TRBJ2-2; length: 12; CDR3: CASSLNAGELFF; DNA: TGTGCCAGCAGCTTAAATGCCGGGGAGCTGTTTTTT
D: TRBD2; V: TRBV2; size: many; J: TRBJ2-1; length: 14; CDR3: CASRVAGINNEQFF; DNA: TGTGCCAGCAGGGTAGCGGGAATTAACAATGAGCAGTTCTTC
D: -; V: TRBV12-3/TRBV12-4; size: many; J: TRBJ2-7; length: 13; CDR3: CASSLSQRMEQYF; DNA: TGTGCCAGCAGTTTATCGCAAAGGATGGAGCAGTACTTC
D: TRBD2; V: TRBV20-1; size: -; J: TRBJ2-7; length: 16; CDR3: CCARDESGRYRYEQYF; DNA: TGCTGTGCTAGAGACGAAAGCGGGAGATATCGGTACGAGCAGTACTTC
D: -; V: TRBV7-9; size: many; J: TRBJ2-1; length: 15; CDR3: CASSAGQSQIPEQFF; DNA: TGTGCCAGCAGCGCTGGACAGTCCCAGATTCCGGAGCAGTTCTTC
D: -; V: TRBV12-3/TRBV12-4; size: many; J: TRBJ2-2; length: 16; CDR3: CASSPRTAASTGELFF; DNA: TGTGCCAGCAGTCCGCGGACCGCCGCGAGCACCGGGGAGCTGTTTTTT
D: TRBD2; V: TRBV2; size: many; J: TRBJ2-1; length: 15; CDR3: CATSSGTWVGHEQFF; DNA: TGTGCCACTAGTAGCGGGACGTGGGTTGGGCATGAGCAGTTCTTC
D: -; V: TRBV2; size: many; J: TRBJ2-7; length: 11; CDR3: CASSVMSEQYF; DNA: TGTGCCAGCAGTGTAATGAGCGAGCAGTACTTC
D: TRBD1; V: TRBV18; size: many; J: TRBJ2-5; length: 16; CDR3: CASSPSTGTGVETQYF; DNA: TGTGCCAGCTCACCATCAACCGGGACAGGGGTGGAGACCCAGTACTTC
D: -; V: TRBV5-1; size: many; J: TRBJ1-1; length: 12; CDR3: CASKSGGTEAFF; DNA: TGCGCCAGCAAGTCGGGGGGAACTGAAGCTTTCTTT
D: -; V: TRBV27; size: -; J: TRBJ2-3; length: 12; CDR3: CASRSGADTQYF; DNA: TGTGCCAGCCGTTCGGGAGCAGATACGCAGTATTTT
D: -; V: TRBV4-1; size: few; J: TRBJ1-2; length: 13; CDR3: CASSLSENYGYTF; DNA: TGCGCCAGCAGCCTCTCCGAAAACTATGGCTACACCTTC
D: TRBD1; V: TRBV28; size: many; J: TRBJ2-5; length: 15; CDR3: CASSTGQGGRETQYF; DNA: TGTGCCAGCAGCACCGGACAGGGCGGCCGCGAGACCCAGTACTTC
D: -; V: TRBV7-2; size: few; J: TRBJ2-7; length: 13; CDR3: CASSPGVSYEQYF; DNA: TGTGCCAGCAGCCCCGGGGTCTCCTACGAGCAGTACTTC